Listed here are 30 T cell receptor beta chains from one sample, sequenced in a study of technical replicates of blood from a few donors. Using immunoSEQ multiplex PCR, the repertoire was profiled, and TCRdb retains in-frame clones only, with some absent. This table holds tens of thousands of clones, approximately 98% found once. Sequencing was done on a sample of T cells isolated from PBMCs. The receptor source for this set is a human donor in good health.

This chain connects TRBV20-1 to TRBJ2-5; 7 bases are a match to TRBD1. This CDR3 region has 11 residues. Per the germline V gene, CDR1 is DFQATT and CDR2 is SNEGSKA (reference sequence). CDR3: CSPRVDRAQYF. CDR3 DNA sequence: TGCAGCCCTAGGGTCGACAGGGCCCAGTACTTC.

As DNA, the CDR3 is TGTGCCAGCAGACCATCCGGGGGCTACAATGAGCAGTTCTTC. It specifies CASRPSGGYNEQFF. The V call is TRBV25-1, the J call TRBJ2-1, with D tentatively TRBD2 (6 bases). The CDR3 loop spans 14 amino acids. V was clipped by 6 bases and J by 3 bases, with 12 bases between them. Germline CDR1 MGHDK, CDR2 SYGVNS.

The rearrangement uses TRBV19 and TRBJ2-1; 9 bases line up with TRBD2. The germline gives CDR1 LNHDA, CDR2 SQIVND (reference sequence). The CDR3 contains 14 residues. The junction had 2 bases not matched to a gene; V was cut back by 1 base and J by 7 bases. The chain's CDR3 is CASSIGREGNEQFF. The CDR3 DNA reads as TGTGCCAGTAGTATAGGGCGGGAGGGGAATGAGCAGTTCTTC. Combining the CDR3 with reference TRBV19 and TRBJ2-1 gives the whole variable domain DGGITQSPKYLFRKEGQNVTLSCEQNLNHDAMYWYRQDPGQGLRLIYYSQIVNDFQKGDIAEGYSVSREKKESFPLTVTSAQKNPTAFYLCASSIGREGNEQFFGPGTRLTVL.

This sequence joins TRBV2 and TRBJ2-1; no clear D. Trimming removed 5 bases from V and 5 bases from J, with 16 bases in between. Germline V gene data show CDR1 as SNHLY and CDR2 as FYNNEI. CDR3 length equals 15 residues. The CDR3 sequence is CASSYPRNTDNEQFF. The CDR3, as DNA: TGTGCCAGCAGTTACCCCAGGAACACCGACAATGAGCAGTTCTTC.

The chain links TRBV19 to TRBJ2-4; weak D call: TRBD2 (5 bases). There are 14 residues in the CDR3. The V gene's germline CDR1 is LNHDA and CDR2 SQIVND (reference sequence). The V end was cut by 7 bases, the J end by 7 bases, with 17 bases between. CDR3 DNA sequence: TGTGCCAGTAAAGAGGGCTTCCTCGGGAACATTCAGTACTTC. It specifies CASKEGFLGNIQYF.

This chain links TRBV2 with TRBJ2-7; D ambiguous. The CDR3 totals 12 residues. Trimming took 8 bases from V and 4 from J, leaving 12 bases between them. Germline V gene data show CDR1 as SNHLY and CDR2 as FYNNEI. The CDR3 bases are TGTGCCAGCCGAGAAACTATATACGAGCAGTACTTC. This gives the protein CASRETIYEQYF.

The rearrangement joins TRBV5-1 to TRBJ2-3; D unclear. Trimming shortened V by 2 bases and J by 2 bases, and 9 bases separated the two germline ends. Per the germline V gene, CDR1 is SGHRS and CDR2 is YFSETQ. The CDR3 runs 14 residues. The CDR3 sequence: CASSFLLSTDTQYF. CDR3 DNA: TGCGCCAGCAGCTTTCTACTATCCACAGATACGCAGTATTTT.

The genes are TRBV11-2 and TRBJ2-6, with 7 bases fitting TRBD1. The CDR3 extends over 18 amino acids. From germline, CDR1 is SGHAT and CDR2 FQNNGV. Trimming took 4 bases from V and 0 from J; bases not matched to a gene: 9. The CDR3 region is CASSSTGTVLSGANVLTF. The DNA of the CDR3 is TGTGCCAGCAGCTCGACCGGGACAGTCCTCTCTGGGGCCAACGTCCTGACTTTC.

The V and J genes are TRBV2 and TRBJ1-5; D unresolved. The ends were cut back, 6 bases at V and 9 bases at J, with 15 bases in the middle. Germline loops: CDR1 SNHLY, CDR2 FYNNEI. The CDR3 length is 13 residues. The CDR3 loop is CASSDITDSPQHF. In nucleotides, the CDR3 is TGTGCCAGCAGCGATATAACTGACTCGCCCCAGCATTTT.

The CDR3 spells CASGTGGAYQPQHF. In DNA, the CDR3 is TGTGCCAGCGGGACAGGGGGGGCATATCAGCCCCAGCATTTT. V and J are TRBV19 and TRBJ1-5, with TRBD1 identical over 11 bases. V lost 9 bases, J lost 5 bases, and 6 bases stayed unmatched. This CDR3 has 14 amino acids. Germline-derived CDR1 and CDR2 are LNHDA and SQIVND (reference sequence).

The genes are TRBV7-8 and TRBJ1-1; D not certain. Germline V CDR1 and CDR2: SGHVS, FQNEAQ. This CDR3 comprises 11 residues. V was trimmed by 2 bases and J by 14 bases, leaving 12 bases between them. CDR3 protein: CASSLSPQKFF. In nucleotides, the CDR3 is TGTGCCAGCAGCTTATCCCCCCAGAAGTTCTTT.

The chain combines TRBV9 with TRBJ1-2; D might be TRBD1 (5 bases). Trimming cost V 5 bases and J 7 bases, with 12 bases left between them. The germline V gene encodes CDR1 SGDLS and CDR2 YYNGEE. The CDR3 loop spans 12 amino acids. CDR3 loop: CASRGGQGGYTF. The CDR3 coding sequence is TGTGCCAGCAGGGGAGGTCAGGGTGGCTACACCTTC.

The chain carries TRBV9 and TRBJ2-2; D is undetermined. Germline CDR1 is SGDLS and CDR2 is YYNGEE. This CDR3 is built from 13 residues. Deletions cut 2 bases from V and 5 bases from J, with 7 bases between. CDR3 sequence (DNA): TGTGCCAGCAGCGTTGGGCTTACCGGGGAGCTGTTTTTT. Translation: CASSVGLTGELFF.

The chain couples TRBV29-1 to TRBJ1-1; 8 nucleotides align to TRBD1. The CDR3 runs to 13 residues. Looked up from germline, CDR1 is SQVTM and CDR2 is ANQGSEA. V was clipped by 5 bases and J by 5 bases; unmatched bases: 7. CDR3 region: CSVHTTGATEAFF. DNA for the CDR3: TGCAGCGTTCACACGACAGGGGCGACTGAAGCTTTCTTT.

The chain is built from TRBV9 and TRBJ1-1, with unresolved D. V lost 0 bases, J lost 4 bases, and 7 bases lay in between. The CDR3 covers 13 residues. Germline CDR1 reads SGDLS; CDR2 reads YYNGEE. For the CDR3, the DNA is TGTGCCAGCAGCGTAGCGACTTTCACTGAAGCTTTCTTT. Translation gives CASSVATFTEAFF.

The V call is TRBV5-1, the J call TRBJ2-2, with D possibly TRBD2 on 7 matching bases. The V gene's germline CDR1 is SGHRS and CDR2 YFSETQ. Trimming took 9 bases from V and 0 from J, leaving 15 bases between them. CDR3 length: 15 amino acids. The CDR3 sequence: CATTGGASNTGELFF. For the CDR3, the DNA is TGCGCCACCACTGGGGGGGCCTCGAACACCGGGGAGCTGTTTTTT.

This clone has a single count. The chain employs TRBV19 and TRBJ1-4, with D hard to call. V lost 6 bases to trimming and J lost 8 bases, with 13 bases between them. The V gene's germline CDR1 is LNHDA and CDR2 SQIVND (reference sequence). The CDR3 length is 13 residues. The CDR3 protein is CASSQTTGEKLFF. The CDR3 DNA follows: TGTGCCAGTAGCCAAACTACTGGGGAAAAACTGTTTTTT.

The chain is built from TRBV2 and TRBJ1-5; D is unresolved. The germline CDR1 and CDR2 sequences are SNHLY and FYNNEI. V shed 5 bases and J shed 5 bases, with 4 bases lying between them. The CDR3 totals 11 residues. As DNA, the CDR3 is TGTGCCAGCAGTCTATATCAGCCCCAGCATTTT. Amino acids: CASSLYQPQHF.

The CDR3 DNA sequence: TGTGCCAGCAGTTACTCGATGGACAGGGGCTGGGTCGAGCAGTACTTC. This encodes CASSYSMDRGWVEQYF. V gene TRBV6-6 combines with J gene TRBJ2-7; 9 bases line up with TRBD1. After removal of 0 bases from V and 6 bases from J, the junction contained 9 bases not matched to a gene. The CDR3 contains 16 residues. In germline, CDR1 is MNHNY, CDR2 SVGAGI (reference sequence).

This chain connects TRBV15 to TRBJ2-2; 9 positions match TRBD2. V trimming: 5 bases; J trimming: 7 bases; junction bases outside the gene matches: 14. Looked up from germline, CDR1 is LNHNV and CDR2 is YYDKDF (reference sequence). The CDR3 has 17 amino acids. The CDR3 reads CATSGTYSGSGFGELFF. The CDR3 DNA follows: TGTGCCACCAGCGGTACTTATAGCGGGAGTGGATTCGGGGAGCTGTTTTTT.

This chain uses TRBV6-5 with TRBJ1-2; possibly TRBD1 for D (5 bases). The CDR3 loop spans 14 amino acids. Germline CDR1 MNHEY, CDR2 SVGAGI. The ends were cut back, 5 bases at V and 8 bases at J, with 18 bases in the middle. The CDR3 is CASSPRRGQWGYTF. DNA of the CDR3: TGTGCCAGCAGTCCCCGGAGGGGTCAATGGGGCTACACCTTC.

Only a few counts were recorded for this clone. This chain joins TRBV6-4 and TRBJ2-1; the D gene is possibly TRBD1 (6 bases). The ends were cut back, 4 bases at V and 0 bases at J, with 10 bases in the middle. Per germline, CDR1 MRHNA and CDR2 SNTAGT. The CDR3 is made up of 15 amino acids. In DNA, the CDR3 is TGTGCCAGCAGTGCTCAGGACAGCTCCTACAATGAGCAGTTCTTC. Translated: CASSAQDSSYNEQFF.

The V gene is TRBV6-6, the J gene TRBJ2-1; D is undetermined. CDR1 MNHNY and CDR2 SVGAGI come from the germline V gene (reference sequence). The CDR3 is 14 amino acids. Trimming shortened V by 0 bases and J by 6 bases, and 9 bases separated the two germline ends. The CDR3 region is CASSYSDEANEQFF. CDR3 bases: TGTGCCAGCAGTTACTCGGATGAGGCCAATGAGCAGTTCTTC.

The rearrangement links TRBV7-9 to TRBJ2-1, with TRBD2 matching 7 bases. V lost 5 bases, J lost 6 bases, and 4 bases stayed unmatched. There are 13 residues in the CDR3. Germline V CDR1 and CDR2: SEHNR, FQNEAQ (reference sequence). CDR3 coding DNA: TGTGCCAGCAGCGCCGGGACTACCAATGAGCAGTTCTTC. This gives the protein CASSAGTTNEQFF.

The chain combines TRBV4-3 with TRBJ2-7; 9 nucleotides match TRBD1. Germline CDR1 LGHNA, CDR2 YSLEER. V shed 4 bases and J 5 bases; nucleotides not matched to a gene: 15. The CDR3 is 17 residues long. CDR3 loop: CASSRSSSETGGHEQYF. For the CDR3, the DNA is TGCGCCAGCAGCCGATCCTCAAGTGAGACAGGGGGGCACGAGCAGTACTTC.

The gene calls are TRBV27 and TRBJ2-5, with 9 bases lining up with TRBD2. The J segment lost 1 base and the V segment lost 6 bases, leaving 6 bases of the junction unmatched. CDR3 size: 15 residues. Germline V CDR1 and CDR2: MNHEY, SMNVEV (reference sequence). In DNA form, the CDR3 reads TGTGCCAGCAGACGTAGCGGGAGTAGCCAAGAGACCCAGTACTTC. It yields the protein CASRRSGSSQETQYF.

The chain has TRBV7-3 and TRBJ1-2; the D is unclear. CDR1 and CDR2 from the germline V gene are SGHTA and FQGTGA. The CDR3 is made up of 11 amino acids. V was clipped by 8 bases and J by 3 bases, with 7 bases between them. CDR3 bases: TGTGCCAGCCTATTAGACTATGGCTACACCTTC. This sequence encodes CASLLDYGYTF.

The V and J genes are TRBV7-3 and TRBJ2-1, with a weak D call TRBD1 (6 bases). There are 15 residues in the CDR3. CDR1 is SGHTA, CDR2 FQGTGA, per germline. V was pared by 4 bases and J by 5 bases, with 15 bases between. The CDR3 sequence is CASSSRQVLDNEQFF. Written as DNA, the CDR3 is TGTGCCAGCAGCTCCCGACAGGTTTTGGACAATGAGCAGTTCTTC. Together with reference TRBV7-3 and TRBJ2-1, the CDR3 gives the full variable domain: GAGVSQTPSNKVTEKGKYVELRCDPISGHTALYWYRQSLGQGPEFLIYFQGTGAADDSGLPNDRFFAVRPEGSVSTLKIQRTERGDSAVYLCASSSRQVLDNEQFFGPGTRLTVL.

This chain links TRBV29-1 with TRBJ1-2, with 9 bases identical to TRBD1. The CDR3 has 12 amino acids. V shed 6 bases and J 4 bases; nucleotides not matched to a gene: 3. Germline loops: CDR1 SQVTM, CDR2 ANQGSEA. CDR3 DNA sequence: TGCAGCGTCATACAGGGGGCCTATGGCTACACCTTC. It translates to CSVIQGAYGYTF. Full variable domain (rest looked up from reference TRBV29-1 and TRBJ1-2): SAVISQKPSRDICQRGTSLTIQCQVDSQVTMMFWYRQQPGQSLTLIATANQGSEATYESGFVIDKFPISRPNLTFSTLTVSNMSPEDSSIYLCSVIQGAYGYTFGSGTRLTVV.

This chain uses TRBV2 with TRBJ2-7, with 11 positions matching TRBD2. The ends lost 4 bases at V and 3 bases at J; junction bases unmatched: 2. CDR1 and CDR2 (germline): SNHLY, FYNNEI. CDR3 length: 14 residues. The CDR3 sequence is CASSATSGSYEQYF. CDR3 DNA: TGTGCCAGCAGTGCAACTAGCGGGAGCTACGAGCAGTACTTC. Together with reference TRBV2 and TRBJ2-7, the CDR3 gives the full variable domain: EPEVTQTPSHQVTQMGQEVILRCVPISNHLYFYWYRQILGQKVEFLVSFYNNEISEKSEIFDDQFSVERPDGSNFTLKIRSTKLEDSAMYFCASSATSGSYEQYFGPGTRLTVT.